This T cell receptor (beta chain) originates from a study of cytomegalovirus exposure and HLA in healthy donors. In the study overall: Roughly 180 million T cells yielded approximately 100 million unique TCR beta sequences, as an earlier analysis found.

Nominally healthy donors provided the samples, though records likely missed some immune exposures. A remark on this clone: As yet, its antigen is unknown. One end of the junction is discordant with germline, which a read error may explain.

Study-level results: Among immune exposure information, only CMV serostatus was available. An assumption of roughly uniform sequencing depth across donors underlay the presence/absence analyses.

Primers included in the PCR were 60 Vbeta and 13 Jbeta primers. Repertoires were generated with immunoSEQ multiplex PCR, while TCRdb's copy carries only in-frame clones and drops some. In the table there are around 130,000 clones, almost 85% of which are singletons. The CDR3 has 16 residues. CDR1 SGHAT and CDR2 FQNNGV come from the germline V gene. The sequencing sample was made of PBMCs. This chain connects TRBV11-2 to TRBJ2-6, with TRBD1 as a possible D gene (5 bases). The source of this sequence is a woman aged 18 to 35 in good health and CMV-seronegative. The CDR3 DNA reads TGTGCCAGCAGCTTAATGGGGTCTGGTGGGGCCAACGGCCTGACTTTC. It is translated as CASSLMGSGGANGLTF.